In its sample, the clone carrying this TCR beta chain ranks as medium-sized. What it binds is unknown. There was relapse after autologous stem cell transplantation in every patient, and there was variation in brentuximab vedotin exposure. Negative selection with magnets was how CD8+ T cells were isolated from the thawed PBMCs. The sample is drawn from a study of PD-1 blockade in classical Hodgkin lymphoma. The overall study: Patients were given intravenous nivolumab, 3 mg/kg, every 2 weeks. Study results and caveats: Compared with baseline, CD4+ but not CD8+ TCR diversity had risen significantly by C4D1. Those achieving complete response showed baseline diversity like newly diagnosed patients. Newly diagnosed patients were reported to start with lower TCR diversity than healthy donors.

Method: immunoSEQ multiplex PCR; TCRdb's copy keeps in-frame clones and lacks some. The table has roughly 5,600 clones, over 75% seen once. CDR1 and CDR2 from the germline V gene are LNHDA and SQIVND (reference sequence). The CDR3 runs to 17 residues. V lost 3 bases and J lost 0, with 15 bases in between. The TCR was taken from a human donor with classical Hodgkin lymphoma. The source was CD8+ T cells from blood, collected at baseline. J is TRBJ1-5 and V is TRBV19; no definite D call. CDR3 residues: CASSISFLPNSNQPQHF. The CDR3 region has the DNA TGTGCCAGTAGTATCAGTTTTCTGCCGAATAGCAATCAGCCCCAGCATTTT.